This entry concerns a single T cell receptor (beta chain). The data were produced by immunoSEQ multiplex PCR, yet TCRdb's version contains in-frame clones alone and is incomplete. The sample shows around 300,000 clones, about 89% of them seen only once. This sample was taken from a study of Ad26.COV2.S vaccination and SARS-CoV-2 variants. Study-wide context: Donor was assigned to the Ad26.COV2.S arm of trial COV1001.

Indicated treatment: some 20 received Ad26.COV2.S at low or high dose, single or two shots; about 5 received placebo; per-sample allocation not given. Sampling occurred on day 63 after the first vaccine or placebo injection. A Boston adult aged 18-55 years was the donor. Immunization relied on an Ad26 vector, which expressed Wuhan-strain SARS-CoV-2 spike. The CDR3 covers 17 residues. V gave up 3 bases and J gave up 8 bases; unmatched junction bases: 12. Germline V gene data show CDR1 as SGDLS and CDR2 as YYNGEE. The chain employs TRBV9 and TRBJ2-1, with 12 positions matching TRBD2. This receptor was taken from a person aged 18-65 years who received the Ad26.COV2.S COVID-19 vaccine or a placebo. The sequencing used peripheral blood, collected in a trial of Ad26.COV2.S vaccine versus placebo. DNA of the CDR3: TGTGCCAGCAGCGAGCCCCGGACTAGCGGGGTACGGGATGAGCAGTTCTTC. Its translation is CASSEPRTSGVRDEQFF.